These 30 T cell receptor beta chains came from one sample sequenced in a study of shared clonotypes between healthy human individuals. Profiled with immunoSEQ multiplex PCR; TCRdb holds only in-frame clones, not every one. The table records around 100,000 clones, less than 75% of them present only once. The material sequenced was memory CD8+ T cells sorted from blood. The subset: CD45RO+ cells pooled with CCR7-negative TemRA cells. These receptor sequences come from a woman aged 25 to 39 in good health.

This clone was seen just once. This chain links TRBV4-2 with TRBJ1-2; D remains ambiguous. Germline V gene data show CDR1 as LGHNA and CDR2 as YNFKEQ. The CDR3 is 15 amino acids. V was cut by 0 bases and J by 2 bases, with 10 bases left in between. Written as DNA, the CDR3 is TGTGCCAGCAGCCAAGAGGTGGGCCCAAACTATGGCTACACCTTC. It translates to CASSQEVGPNYGYTF.

The CDR3 DNA sequence: TGTGCCAGCAGCCCCCCAGGGCGACCTTACGAGCAGTACTTC. Its translation: CASSPPGRPYEQYF. The chain is built from TRBV27 and TRBJ2-5; possibly TRBD1 for D (5 bases). The end of the DNA aligns better with TRBJ2-7, so the J call may be wrong. This CDR3 contains 14 residues. The V gene's germline CDR1 is MNHEY and CDR2 SMNVEV (reference sequence).

The sample holds many counts of this clone. This chain links TRBV7-3 with TRBJ1-2; TRBD1 aligns across 8 bases. The J segment lost 4 bases and the V segment lost 5 bases, leaving 6 bases of the junction unmatched. CDR3 length equals 14 residues. Germline CDR1 SGHTA, CDR2 FQGTGA. CDR3 DNA sequence: TGTGCCAGCAGCGTCGGACAGGGAGGCTATGGCTACACCTTC. It translates to CASSVGQGGYGYTF.

V gene TRBV4-1 combines with J gene TRBJ2-1, with TRBD2 matching over 10 bases. The CDR3 totals 16 residues. V lost 1 base to trimming and J lost 5 bases; unmatched junction nucleotides: 5. The germline CDR1 and CDR2 sequences are MGHRA and YSYEKL. This CDR3 reads CASSQVGLAGDNEQFF. The CDR3 DNA sequence: TGCGCCAGCAGCCAAGTAGGGCTAGCGGGAGACAATGAGCAGTTCTTC.

DNA of the CDR3: TGTGCCAGCAGTTTAGTCCTGGGGGCCGATGAGCAGTTCTTC. It translates to CASSLVLGADEQFF. The V gene is TRBV27, the J gene TRBJ2-1; tentatively, D is TRBD1 (6 bases). The V gene lost 2 bases and the J gene lost 8 bases, with 13 bases spanning the gap. This CDR3 contains 14 residues. Germline V CDR1 and CDR2: MNHEY, SMNVEV (reference sequence).

This clone was counted many times. The chain recombines TRBV28 with TRBJ2-1; 10 nucleotides align to TRBD1. This CDR3 is 15 amino acids long. V gave up 6 bases and J gave up 6 bases; unmatched junction bases: 8. Germline CDR1 reads MDHEN; CDR2 reads SYDVKM. CDR3 nucleotide sequence: TGTGCCAGCAGCCCCGGGACAGGGGAGGTCAATGAGCAGTTCTTC. It is translated as CASSPGTGEVNEQFF.

CDR3 in amino acids: CASTGTSGTTYEQYF. DNA for the CDR3: TGTGCCAGCACCGGGACTAGCGGGACCACCTACGAGCAGTACTTC. The genes are TRBV25-1 and TRBJ2-5, with 13 bases identical to TRBD2. Near its end, the DNA agrees better with TRBJ2-7, so the J call may be wrong. Looked up from germline, CDR1 is MGHDK and CDR2 is SYGVNS. This CDR3 comprises 15 residues.

The CDR3 sequence is CASSEAGVWIANEQFF. The CDR3 DNA reads TGTGCCAGCAGTGAAGCCGGTGTCTGGATCGCCAATGAGCAGTTCTTC. The chain couples TRBV6-1 to TRBJ2-1; D is undetermined. Trimming removed 0 bases from V and 6 bases from J, with 15 bases in between. Germline V gene sequence: CDR1 MNHNS, CDR2 SASEGT. The CDR3 has 16 amino acids.

V is TRBV7-9 and J is TRBJ2-7, with 11 nucleotides matching TRBD2. The V gene end was trimmed by 4 bases and the J gene end by 1 base; junction bases not matched to a gene: 3. The CDR3 loop spans 15 amino acids. Germline V CDR1 and CDR2: SEHNR, FQNEAQ (reference sequence). Here the CDR3 DNA reads TGTGCCAGCAGCTCACTAGCGGGAGTGTCCTACGAGCAGTACTTC. Translating gives CASSSLAGVSYEQYF.

J is TRBJ1-2 and V is TRBV12-5; 7 nucleotides agree with TRBD1. CDR1 is LGHNT, CDR2 FRNRAP, per germline. The junction had 12 bases not matched to a gene; V was cut back by 3 bases and J by 5 bases. CDR3 length: 16 amino acids. The CDR3: CASGLDREAHRYGYTF. CDR3 nucleotide sequence: TGTGCTAGTGGTTTAGACAGGGAGGCACACCGTTATGGCTACACCTTC.

This clone showed up just a few times. This CDR3 is also generated by other DNA sequences in the sample. This chain uses TRBV28 with TRBJ1-4, with D unclear. CDR1 is MDHEN and CDR2 is SYDVKM in the germline V gene. The CDR3 spans 13 residues. Trimming removed 8 bases from V and 0 bases from J, with 7 bases in between. The CDR3, as DNA: TGTGCCAGCTCCCGAACAACTAATGAAAAACTGTTTTTT. Its protein product is CASSRTTNEKLFF.

The chain couples TRBV4-1 to TRBJ1-2, with a tentative D call TRBD1 (5 bases). Trimming removed 0 bases from V and 6 bases from J, with 14 bases in between. The CDR3 runs 15 residues. CDR1 is MGHRA, CDR2 YSYEKL, per germline. Here the CDR3 reads CASSQDRGGRDGYTF. CDR3 in DNA: TGCGCCAGCAGCCAAGATCGGGGCGGAAGGGATGGCTACACCTTC.

The chain combines TRBV7-9 with TRBJ2-7, with no clear D. Germline V gene lookup returns CDR1 SEHNR and CDR2 FQNEAQ (reference sequence). V shed 1 base and J shed 0 bases, with 16 bases lying between them. The CDR3 has 17 residues. The CDR3 DNA is TGTGCCAGCAGCTTAGGCCTGGGTTGGGTGAGCTCCTACGAGCAGTACTTC. It is translated as CASSLGLGWVSSYEQYF.

The chain joins TRBV10-2 to TRBJ1-2; D unclear. Germline values: CDR1 WSHSY, CDR2 SAAADI. The CDR3 is 13 residues long. The V and J ends lost 4 bases and 2 bases respectively, with 8 bases between them. The CDR3 nucleotides read TGCGCCAGCAGTGTATCCCCAAACTATGGCTACACCTTC. Residues: CASSVSPNYGYTF.

The V and J genes are TRBV10-2 and TRBJ2-7, with 14 bases lining up with TRBD2. Germline CDR1 WSHSY, CDR2 SAAADI. This CDR3 is 16 amino acids long. V gave up 1 base and J gave up 6 bases; unmatched junction bases: 5. The CDR3 nucleotides are TGCGCCAGCAGTGAGTTGGGACTAGCGGGAGACCTCGAGCAGTACTTC. Encoded protein: CASSELGLAGDLEQYF.

This sequence joins TRBV19 and TRBJ1-1, with D possibly TRBD1 on 6 matching bases. The germline V and J ends were trimmed by 3 bases and 5 bases, with 10 bases remaining between them. The CDR3 totals 13 residues. Germline V gene data show CDR1 as LNHDA and CDR2 as SQIVND (reference sequence). The CDR3, as DNA: TGTGCCAGTAGTATCTGGACAGAGACTGAAGCTTTCTTT. Protein product: CASSIWTETEAFF.

This chain links TRBV4-2 with TRBJ2-5, with 7 bases identical to TRBD2. This CDR3 region has 15 residues. CDR1 is LGHNA, CDR2 YNFKEQ, per germline. V shed 1 base, J shed 6 bases, and the junction held 8 bases outside the gene matches. The DNA of the CDR3 is TGTGCCAGCAGCCAAGCCGACGGGGGAGGGCAGACCCAGTACTTC. It yields the protein CASSQADGGGQTQYF.

This clone was detected only a few times. This chain joins TRBV13 and TRBJ2-3; 13 nucleotides agree with TRBD2. Per the germline V gene, CDR1 is PRHDT and CDR2 is FYEKMQ (reference sequence). CDR3 size: 15 residues. V lost 6 bases, J lost 6 bases, and 6 bases stayed unmatched. CDR3 DNA: TGTGCCAGCAGGTCAACGGGACTAGCGGGGGATACGCAGTATTTT. This sequence encodes CASRSTGLAGDTQYF. The full variable domain, rest sourced from reference TRBV13 and TRBJ2-3, is AAGVIQSPRHLIKEKRETATLKCYPIPRHDTVYWYQQGPGQDPQFLISFYEKMQSDKGSIPDRFSAQQFSDYHSELNMSSLELGDSALYFCASRSTGLAGDTQYFGPGTRLTVL.

The chain combines TRBV30 with TRBJ2-1; 8 bases agree with TRBD2. The CDR3 runs to 15 residues. Unmatched junction bases numbered 8, after V lost 3 bases and J lost 4 bases. Germline CDR1 GTSNPN, CDR2 SVGIG (reference sequence). CDR3 sequence (DNA): TGTGCCTGGAGGGGGGGACTAGTCAGTTACAATGAGCAGTTCTTC. It encodes CAWRGGLVSYNEQFF.

The chain carries TRBV10-2 and TRBJ2-2, with 12 nucleotides matching TRBD2. This CDR3 comprises 22 residues. V lost 3 bases and J lost 4; bases outside the gene matches: 21. CDR1 and CDR2 (germline): WSHSY, SAAADI. CDR3 protein: CASSDGKRLRLAGEVSTGELFF. In DNA form, the CDR3 reads TGCGCCAGCAGTGATGGAAAACGGCTCCGACTAGCGGGAGAAGTGAGCACCGGGGAGCTGTTTTTT.

The V and J genes are TRBV29-1 and TRBJ2-2; D is possibly TRBD2 (5 bases). The length of the CDR3 is 13 residues. The germline CDR1 and CDR2 sequences are SQVTM and ANQGSEA. V dropped 4 bases and J dropped 7 bases, with 13 bases sitting between them. The chain's CDR3 is CSVGGGFIGELFF. Written as DNA, the CDR3 is TGCAGCGTTGGAGGCGGGTTTATCGGGGAGCTGTTTTTT.

V and J are TRBV10-1 and TRBJ2-7; D tentatively fits TRBD1 or TRBD2 (5 bases each). There are 12 residues in the CDR3. V lost 8 bases, J lost 3 bases, and 11 bases lay in between. Germline-derived CDR1 and CDR2 are WNHNN and SYGVQD (reference sequence). CDR3 in amino acids: CASPGRSYEQYF. In DNA form, the CDR3 reads TGCGCCAGCCCGGGACGGAGCTACGAGCAGTACTTC.

The sample holds one count of this clone. J is TRBJ2-1 and V is TRBV5-6, with D possibly TRBD2 on 5 matching bases. CDR3 size: 13 residues. Trimming removed 4 bases at V and 5 bases at J, with 10 bases between. Germline values: CDR1 SGHDT, CDR2 YYEEEE. Here the CDR3 DNA reads TGTGCCAGCAGCCTCGGACTGAACAATGAGCAGTTCTTC. Translating gives CASSLGLNNEQFF.

In this sample, this clone turned up a few times. The rearrangement uses TRBV10-1 and TRBJ2-1; 8 bases are a match to TRBD1. The V and J ends lost 6 bases and 2 bases, in that order; junction bases with no gene match: 3. The CDR3 loop spans 14 amino acids. Germline V CDR1 and CDR2: WNHNN, SYGVQD (reference sequence). The CDR3 loop reads CASSMTGAYNEQFF. The CDR3 DNA reads as TGCGCCAGCAGCATGACAGGGGCCTACAATGAGCAGTTCTTC.

This chain connects TRBV19 to TRBJ2-1; 8 bases align to TRBD2. Trimming cost V 1 base and J 8 bases; bases outside gene matches: 10. This CDR3 has 16 amino acids. Germline CDR1 and CDR2: LNHDA and SQIVND (reference sequence). CDR3 DNA: TGTGCCAGTAGTATAGCTGGCGGGAGGCTTGGGGATGAGCAGTTCTTC. This encodes CASSIAGGRLGDEQFF.

Ten or more counts support this clone. Other nucleotide sequences in the sample specify the same CDR3. The rearrangement joins TRBV6-6 to TRBJ2-5; the match to TRBD2 covers 13 bases. This CDR3 is 14 amino acids long. Germline CDR1 and CDR2: MNHNY and SVGAGI (reference sequence). Trimming cost V 8 bases and J 5 bases; bases outside gene matches: 5. The CDR3 here is CASGLAGVRETQYF. CDR3 bases: TGTGCCAGCGGACTAGCGGGAGTAAGGGAGACCCAGTACTTC.

This chain links TRBV18 with TRBJ2-5; no clear D gene. The CDR3 extends over 11 amino acids. Trimming left V 1 base short and J 6 bases short, with 3 bases between. Looked up from germline, CDR1 is KGHSH and CDR2 is LQKENI. CDR3 protein: CASSPRKTQYF. CDR3 in DNA: TGTGCCAGCTCACCACGGAAGACCCAGTACTTC.

For the CDR3, the DNA is TGTGCCAGCAGCTTGCTAGCGGGAGATGGCAATGAGCAGTTCTTC. This encodes CASSLLAGDGNEQFF. The chain recombines TRBV5-4 with TRBJ2-1, with 10 bases lining up with TRBD2. The V gene's germline CDR1 is SGHNT and CDR2 YYREEE (reference sequence). The V and J ends lost 1 base and 6 bases, in that order; junction bases with no gene match: 4. This CDR3 has 15 residues.

This clone was seen only a few times. The V call is TRBV13, the J call TRBJ1-1, with D perhaps matching TRBD1 (6 bases). Trimming removed 4 bases from V and 3 bases from J, with 9 bases in between. Germline CDR1 reads PRHDT; CDR2 reads FYEKMQ (reference sequence). This CDR3 is 13 amino acids long. The chain's CDR3 is CASSSSGDTEAFF. Written as DNA, the CDR3 is TGTGCCAGCAGCTCTTCAGGGGACACTGAAGCTTTCTTT. The whole variable domain, filled in from reference TRBV13 and TRBJ1-1, reads AAGVIQSPRHLIKEKRETATLKCYPIPRHDTVYWYQQGPGQDPQFLISFYEKMQSDKGSIPDRFSAQQFSDYHSELNMSSLELGDSALYFCASSSSGDTEAFFGQGTRLTVV.

The chain is built from TRBV25-1 and TRBJ1-1, with 7 bases lining up with TRBD1. This CDR3 spans 14 amino acids. The V segment lost 8 bases and the J segment 3 bases; nucleotides outside the gene matches: 9. Germline values: CDR1 MGHDK, CDR2 SYGVNS. CDR3 amino acids: CASGRTGEYTEAFF. The DNA for the CDR3 is TGTGCCAGCGGGCGAACAGGGGAGTACACTGAAGCTTTCTTT.